The 19 T cell receptor beta chains reported below all come from one sample, sequenced in a study of CD8 T cells in ankylosing spondylitis. TCRdb used MiXCR to reprocess the 5' RACE reads, holding one entry per CDR3 protein. The sample contains 150,000 to 200,000 distinct CDR3 sequences, roughly 13% of which appear only once. Input material: blood, either unsorted or a sorted T cell fraction (not recorded which). These receptors came from a female donor with ankylosing spondylitis or in good health (not recorded which).

The chain links TRBV6-5 to TRBJ1-1; D may be TRBD1 (6 bases). The CDR3 has 14 residues. V lost 2 bases to trimming and J lost 8 bases, with 15 bases between them. CDR1 and CDR2 from the germline V gene are MNHEY and SVGAGI. As DNA, the CDR3 is TGTGCCAGCAGTTACGTGGGGGGCCCGGGAGAAGCTTTCTTT. Encoded protein: CASSYVGGPGEAFF.

This clonotype was detected a few times. The junction differs from germline at one of its ends, possibly a read error. This chain joins TRBV15 and TRBJ1-2, with 10 bases identical to TRBD1. From germline, CDR1 is LNHNV and CDR2 YYDKDF (reference sequence). This CDR3 spans 15 amino acids. CDR3 protein: CATSARTGGSYGYAF. CDR3 nucleotide sequence: TGTGCCACCAGCGCCCGGACAGGGGGGAGCTATGGCTACGCCTTC.

This clonotype was observed a handful of times. The chain employs TRBV6-2 or TRBV6-3 and TRBJ2-7; 10 bases agree with TRBD2. CDR1 is MNHEY, CDR2 SVGEGT, per germline. Unmatched junction bases numbered 9, after V lost 5 bases and J lost 5 bases. This CDR3 comprises 15 residues. CDR3 protein: CASSALAGEGHEQYF. The DNA of the CDR3 is TGTGCCAGCAGTGCCCTAGCGGGAGAAGGTCACGAGCAGTACTTC.

About this clonotype: Just one base apart from a much larger clone, this may be a read error. The rearrangement uses TRBV7-2 and TRBJ1-1, with D unclear. CDR3 length equals 12 residues. Germline CDR1 is SGHTA and CDR2 is FQGNSA. Trimming stripped 6 bases from V and 6 bases from J, with 11 bases between. The CDR3 sequence is CASRLTYAEAFF. The CDR3 DNA follows: TGTGCCAGCAGGCTGACCTACGCTGAAGCTTTCTTT. The entire variable domain, with the rest obtained from reference TRBV7-2 and TRBJ1-1, is as follows: GAGVSQSPSNKVTEKGKDVELRCDPISGHTALYWYRQSLGQGLEFLIYFQGNSAPDKSGLPSDRFSAERTGGSVSTLTIQRTQQEDSAVYLCASRLTYAEAFFGQGTRLTVV.

This clonotype was counted many times. V is TRBV27 and J is TRBJ2-7; tentative D call: TRBD1 (5 bases). Germline V CDR1 and CDR2: MNHEY, SMNVEV (reference sequence). Trimming took 5 bases from V and 3 from J, leaving 17 bases between them. The CDR3 spans 15 residues. CDR3 amino acids: CASSPDSSYLYEQYF. The CDR3, as DNA: TGTGCCAGCAGTCCCGACAGCTCCTACCTCTACGAGCAGTACTTC.

Many counts were recorded for this clonotype. This chain joins TRBV9 and TRBJ2-7; 9 bases agree with TRBD2. After removal of 7 bases from V and 2 bases from J, the junction contained 10 bases not matched to a gene. The CDR3 loop spans 15 amino acids. Looked up from germline, CDR1 is SGDLS and CDR2 is YYNGEE. This CDR3 reads CASARGVAGAYEQYF. The CDR3 DNA reads TGTGCCAGCGCCCGGGGGGTAGCGGGAGCCTACGAGCAGTACTTC.

In this sample, this clonotype turned up many times. The chain uses TRBV12-3 or TRBV12-4 and TRBJ1-1; D is ambiguous. The CDR3 consists of 14 residues. V was trimmed by 3 bases and J by 0 bases, leaving 8 bases between them. The CDR3: CASSFGELNTEAFF. The CDR3 nucleotides are TGTGCCAGCAGTTTTGGGGAACTGAACACTGAAGCTTTCTTT.

The chain joins TRBV5-1 to TRBJ1-4; TRBD1 might be the D (5 bases). With 0 bases removed from V and 8 bases from J, the gap between germline ends came to 14 bases. CDR3 length equals 15 residues. CDR1 and CDR2 (germline): SGHRS, YFSETQ. CDR3 bases: TGCGCCAGCAGCTTGGGATCGGGGGTCAACGAAAAACTGTTTTTT. It specifies CASSLGSGVNEKLFF.

For this clonotype: A junction end diverges from the germline sequence, so it may reflect a read error. This chain connects TRBV3-1 to TRBJ2-5; the match to TRBD2 covers 10 bases. This CDR3 region has 18 residues. Germline V gene sequence: CDR1 LGHDT, CDR2 YNNKEL (reference sequence). CDR3 in DNA: TGTACCAGCAGCTACCCGGGACTAGCGCCGAGGACCCAAGAGACCCAGTACTTC. Its translation is CTSSYPGLAPRTQETQYF.

This clonotype came up a few times. The chain uses TRBV4-3 and TRBJ1-2; 9 bases map to TRBD1. Losses at the gene ends were 3 bases for V and 8 bases for J; bases not matched to a gene: 10. The CDR3 sequence is 15 residues long. Germline V gene sequence: CDR1 LGHNA, CDR2 YSLEER. This chain's CDR3 is CASSQGPGQGRGYTF. For the CDR3, the DNA is TGCGCCAGCAGCCAGGGCCCCGGACAGGGGAGAGGCTACACCTTC.

This clonotype was picked up many times. The chain joins TRBV7-2 to TRBJ1-1; D remains ambiguous. The germline gives CDR1 SGHTA, CDR2 FQGNSA. The CDR3 loop spans 15 amino acids. Trimming took 0 bases from V and 3 from J, leaving 11 bases between them. The CDR3 loop is CASSLAGGRYTEAFF. The CDR3 DNA is TGTGCCAGCAGCTTAGCGGGCGGGAGGTACACTGAAGCTTTCTTT.

V gene TRBV20-1 combines with J gene TRBJ2-4; 10 bases are shared with TRBD2. Germline assignment: CDR1 DFQATT and CDR2 SNEGSKA (reference sequence). With 3 bases clipped from V and 8 bases from J, the junction kept 4 bases outside the gene matches. The length of the CDR3 is 13 residues. DNA of the CDR3: TGCAGTGCTAGGCTAGCGGGGGAGGACATTCAGTACTTC. Residues: CSARLAGEDIQYF.

This clonotype was detected many times. The chain recombines TRBV11-1 with TRBJ1-1; no clear D. Per germline, CDR1 SGHAT and CDR2 FQDESV (reference sequence). This CDR3 spans 14 amino acids. Trimming removed 0 bases from V and 9 bases from J, with 14 bases in between. The CDR3 bases are TGTGCCAGCAGCTTAGCGTCTTCGAGAATTCAAGCTTTCTTT. The encoded protein is CASSLASSRIQAFF.

With respect to this clonotype: A read error may explain this, as a much larger clone is one base away. No conserved phenylalanine or tryptophan is present at the end of the CDR3, so a read error is the likely explanation. This chain connects TRBV12-3 or TRBV12-4 to TRBJ1-5, with D possibly being TRBD1 (5 bases). The CDR3 has 12 residues. V lost 5 bases and J 6 bases, leaving 8 bases between the germline ends. DNA of the CDR3: TGTGCCAGCAGTAGGGACGCTCAGCCCCAGCATTTA. It specifies CASSRDAQPQHL.

This clonotype was seen repeatedly, ten times or more. V usage is TRBV18 and J usage is TRBJ2-1; TRBD2 agrees at 10 bases. CDR3 size: 16 residues. Losses at the gene ends were 2 bases for V and 7 bases for J; bases not matched to a gene: 8. CDR1 and CDR2 (germline): KGHSH, LQKENI. In nucleotides, the CDR3 is TGTGCCAGCTCACCAACTGAGCGGGAGGGGACAAATGAGCAGTTCTTC. It encodes CASSPTEREGTNEQFF.

Details on this clonotype: Given a much more abundant clone one base away, this may be a read error. The chain has TRBV7-9 and TRBJ1-2; tentatively, D is TRBD1 (5 bases). The CDR3 loop spans 16 amino acids. CDR1 SEHNR and CDR2 FQNEAQ come from the germline V gene (reference sequence). The CDR3 spells CANSFTDSSANYGYTF. The CDR3 coding sequence is TGTGCCAACAGCTTCACCGACAGTTCAGCTAACTATGGCTACACCTTC.

The chain links TRBV20-1 to TRBJ2-1; D possibly corresponds to TRBD2 (5 bases). V lost 3 bases to trimming and J lost 0 bases, with 15 bases between them. The CDR3 extends over 16 amino acids. Germline V gives CDR1 DFQATT, CDR2 SNEGSKA (reference sequence). The CDR3 nucleotides read TGCAGTGCTAGGGACTCGGCTCCTGTCTCCTACAATGAGCAGTTCTTC. Translated, it gives CSARDSAPVSYNEQFF.

This clonotype was found many times. The chain links TRBV7-2 to TRBJ2-3; D not certain. Trimming left V 4 bases short and J 4 bases short, with 12 bases between. The CDR3 extends over 14 amino acids. Germline V gene sequence: CDR1 SGHTA, CDR2 FQGNSA. CDR3 in DNA: TGTGCCAGCAGCTCAATGATTTCGGCAGATACGCAGTATTTT. Translated: CASSSMISADTQYF.

This clonotype was recorded at least ten times. This chain joins TRBV5-1 and TRBJ1-6; 9 nucleotides align to TRBD1. V shed 7 bases and J 0 bases; nucleotides not matched to a gene: 5. The CDR3 has 16 residues. From germline, CDR1 is SGHRS and CDR2 YFSETQ. The CDR3 coding sequence is TGCGCCAGCTCGGGACAGGGAGGCTCCTATAATTCACCCCTCCACTTT. Its translation: CASSGQGGSYNSPLHF.